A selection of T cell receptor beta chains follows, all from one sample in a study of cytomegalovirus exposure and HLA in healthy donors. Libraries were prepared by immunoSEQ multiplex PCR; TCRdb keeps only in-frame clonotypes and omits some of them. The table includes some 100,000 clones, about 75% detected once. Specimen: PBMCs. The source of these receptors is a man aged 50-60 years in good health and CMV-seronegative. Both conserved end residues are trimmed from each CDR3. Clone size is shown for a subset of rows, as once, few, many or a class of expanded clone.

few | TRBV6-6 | ASSYLGLKDEKLF
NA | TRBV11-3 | ASSSRTGGQETQY
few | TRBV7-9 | ASSLGTSGYTRSTETQY
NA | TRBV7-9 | ASSLVGTATGELF
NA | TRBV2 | ASSVTGYGYT
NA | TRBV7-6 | ASSPGNQRNTEAF
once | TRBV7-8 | ASSLVAAGGYT
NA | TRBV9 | ASSSAPGQGTGGNTIY
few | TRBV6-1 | ASSGTGGTEAF
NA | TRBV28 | ASTESSGANVLT